This TCR beta chain was captured in a study of cytomegalovirus exposure and HLA in healthy donors. Overall study: The platform used for the 100 to 150 validation repertoires matched that of the approximately 710 first-cohort repertoires, a later analysis reported.

Per germline, CDR1 MDHEN and CDR2 SYDVKM. The CDR3 totals 13 residues. After removal of 5 bases from V and 7 bases from J, the junction contained 6 bases not matched to a gene. General study points: According to a later analysis, TCR clusters from the first cohort tended to co-occur in the 100 to 150 validation repertoires.

A remark on this clone: Antigen: not known.

The donors were members of the validation cohort, which comprised roughly 130 subjects and was separate from the first cohort of more than 500 subjects. TCRdb's table, derived via immunoSEQ multiplex PCR, lists solely in-frame clones and lacks some. The sample lists 55,000 to 80,000 clones, approximately 95% seen once, with approximately 3.5% in the top ten. The chain has TRBV28 and TRBJ1-1; TRBD1 matches at 8 bases. This receptor was identified in a man between 18 and 29 years old in good health and CMV-seronegative. Sample: PBMCs. CDR3 bases: TGTGCCAGCAGTCCCCAGGGGGCCCTTGAAGCTTTCTTT. Protein: CASSPQGALEAFF.